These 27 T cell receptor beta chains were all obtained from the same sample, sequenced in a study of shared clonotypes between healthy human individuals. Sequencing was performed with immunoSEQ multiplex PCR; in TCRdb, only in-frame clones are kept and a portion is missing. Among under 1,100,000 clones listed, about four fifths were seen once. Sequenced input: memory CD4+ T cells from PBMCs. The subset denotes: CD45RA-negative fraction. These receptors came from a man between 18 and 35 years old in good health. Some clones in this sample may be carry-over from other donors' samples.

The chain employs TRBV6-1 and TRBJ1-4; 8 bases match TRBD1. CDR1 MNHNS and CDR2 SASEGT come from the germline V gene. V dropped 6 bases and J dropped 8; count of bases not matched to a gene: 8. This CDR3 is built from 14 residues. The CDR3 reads CASRIKQGGEKLFF. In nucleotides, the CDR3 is TGTGCCAGCAGAATCAAACAGGGGGGAGAAAAACTGTTTTTT.

CDR3 residues: CASSLARGVLSGNTIYF. The CDR3 DNA follows: TGTGCCAGCAGCTTAGCGCGGGGGGTTTTATCTGGAAACACCATATATTTT. The V call is TRBV7-6, the J call TRBJ1-3, with TRBD1 as a possible D gene (5 bases). The CDR3 sequence is 17 residues long. V shed 0 bases and J shed 1 base, with 13 bases lying between them. Germline CDR1 SGHVS, CDR2 FNYEAQ. Full variable domain (remainder filled in from reference TRBV7-6 and TRBJ1-3): GAGVSQSPRYKVTKRGQDVALRCDPISGHVSLYWYRQALGQGPEFLTYFNYEAQQDKSGLPNDRFSAERPEGSISTLTIQRTEQRDSAMYRCASSLARGVLSGNTIYFGEGSWLTVV.

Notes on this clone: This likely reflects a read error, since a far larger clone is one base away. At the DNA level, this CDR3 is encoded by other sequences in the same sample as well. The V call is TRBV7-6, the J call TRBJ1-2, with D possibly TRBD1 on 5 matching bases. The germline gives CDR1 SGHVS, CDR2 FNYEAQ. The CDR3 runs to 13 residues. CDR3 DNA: TGTGCCAGTAGCTCACAGGTGGACGGGCAGTACACCTTC. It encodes CASSSQVDGQYTF.

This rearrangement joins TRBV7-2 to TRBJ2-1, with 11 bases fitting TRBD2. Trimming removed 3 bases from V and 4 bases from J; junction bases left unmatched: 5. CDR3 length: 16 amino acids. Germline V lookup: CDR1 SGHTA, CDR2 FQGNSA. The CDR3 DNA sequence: TGTGCCAGCAGCTTCCTAGCGGGAGGACCTTACAATGAGCAGTTCTTC. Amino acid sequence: CASSFLAGGPYNEQFF.

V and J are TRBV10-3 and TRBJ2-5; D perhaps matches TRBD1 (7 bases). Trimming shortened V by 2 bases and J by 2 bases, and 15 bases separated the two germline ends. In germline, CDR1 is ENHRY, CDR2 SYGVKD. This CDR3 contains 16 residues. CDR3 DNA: TGTGCCATCAGTGAGCCGAACAGGGGACTTCAAGAGACCCAGTACTTC. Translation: CAISEPNRGLQETQYF.

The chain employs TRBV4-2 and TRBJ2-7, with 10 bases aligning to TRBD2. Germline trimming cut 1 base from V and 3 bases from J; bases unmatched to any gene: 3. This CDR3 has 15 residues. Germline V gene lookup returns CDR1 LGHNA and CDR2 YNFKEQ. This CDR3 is CASSQAPSGSYEQYF. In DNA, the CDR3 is TGTGCCAGCAGCCAAGCCCCTAGCGGGAGCTACGAGCAGTACTTC.

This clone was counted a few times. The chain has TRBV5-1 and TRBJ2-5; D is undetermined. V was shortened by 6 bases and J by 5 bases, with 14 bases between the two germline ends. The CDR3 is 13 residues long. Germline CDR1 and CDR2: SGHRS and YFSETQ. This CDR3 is CASNALLGETQYF. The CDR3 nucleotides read TGCGCCAGCAACGCTCTTTTGGGGGAGACCCAGTACTTC.

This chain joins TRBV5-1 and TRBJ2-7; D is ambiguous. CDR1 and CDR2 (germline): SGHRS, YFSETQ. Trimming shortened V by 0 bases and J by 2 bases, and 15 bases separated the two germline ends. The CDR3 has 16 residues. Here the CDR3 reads CASSLAESSPAYEQYF. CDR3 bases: TGCGCCAGCAGCTTGGCTGAGTCGAGCCCTGCCTACGAGCAGTACTTC.

CDR3 coding DNA: TGTGCCAGCAGCTTGGAGGGAGGCTACTCCTACAATGAGCAGTTCTTC. It specifies CASSLEGGYSYNEQFF. The rearrangement uses TRBV11-3 and TRBJ2-1, with TRBD2 as a possible D gene (6 bases). Germline V gives CDR1 SGHNT, CDR2 YENEEA. V gave up 3 bases and J gave up 0 bases, with 12 bases separating them. The CDR3 contains 16 residues.

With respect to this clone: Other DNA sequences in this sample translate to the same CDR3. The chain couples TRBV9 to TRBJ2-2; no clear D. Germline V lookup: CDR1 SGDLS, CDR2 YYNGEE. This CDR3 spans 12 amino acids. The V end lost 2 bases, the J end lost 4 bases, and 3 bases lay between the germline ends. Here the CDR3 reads CASSVGTGELFF. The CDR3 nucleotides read TGTGCCAGCAGCGTGGGCACCGGGGAGCTGTTTTTT.

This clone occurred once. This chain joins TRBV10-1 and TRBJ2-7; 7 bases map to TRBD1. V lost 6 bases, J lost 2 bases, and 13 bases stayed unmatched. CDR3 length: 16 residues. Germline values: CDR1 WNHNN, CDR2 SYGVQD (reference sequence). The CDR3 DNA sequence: TGCGCCAGCAGGACGATAGGGACAGCTTCAACCTACGAGCAGTACTTC. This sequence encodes CASRTIGTASTYEQYF.

The CDR3 coding sequence is TGCGCCAGCAAACCCCACAGGGACCACGAGCAGTACTTC. Its protein product is CASKPHRDHEQYF. The chain recombines TRBV5-1 with TRBJ2-7; D is perhaps TRBD1 (6 bases). This CDR3 is 13 amino acids long. Germline CDR1 and CDR2: SGHRS and YFSETQ. V gave up 6 bases and J gave up 5 bases, with 15 bases separating them.

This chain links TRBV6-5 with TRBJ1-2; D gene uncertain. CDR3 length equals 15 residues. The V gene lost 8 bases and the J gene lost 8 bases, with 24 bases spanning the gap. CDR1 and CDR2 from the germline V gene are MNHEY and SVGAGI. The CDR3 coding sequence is TGTGCCAGCGGGTTACCGGGCCGCCGTCTAGGCGGCTACACCTTC. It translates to CASGLPGRRLGGYTF.

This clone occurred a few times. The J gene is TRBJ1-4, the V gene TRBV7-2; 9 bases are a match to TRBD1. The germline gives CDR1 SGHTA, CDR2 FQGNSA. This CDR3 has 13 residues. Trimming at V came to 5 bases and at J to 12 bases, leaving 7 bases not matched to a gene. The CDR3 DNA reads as TGTGCCAGCAGCACACTTCGACAGGGGGAACTGTTTTTT. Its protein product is CASSTLRQGELFF.

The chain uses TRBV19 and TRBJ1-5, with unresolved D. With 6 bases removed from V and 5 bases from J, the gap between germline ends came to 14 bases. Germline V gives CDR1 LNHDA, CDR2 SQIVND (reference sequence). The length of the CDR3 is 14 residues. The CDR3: CASRAGAPHQPQHF. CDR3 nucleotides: TGTGCCAGTAGGGCAGGAGCCCCCCATCAGCCCCAGCATTTT.

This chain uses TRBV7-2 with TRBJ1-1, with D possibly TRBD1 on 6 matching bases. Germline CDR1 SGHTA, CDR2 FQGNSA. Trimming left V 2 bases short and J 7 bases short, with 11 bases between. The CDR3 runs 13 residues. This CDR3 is CASSLNRVVEAFF. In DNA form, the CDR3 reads TGTGCCAGCAGCTTAAACAGGGTCGTTGAAGCTTTCTTT.

This CDR3 reads CASSPAGSNGELFF. The CDR3 bases are TGTGCCAGCAGTCCGGCAGGGAGCAACGGGGAGCTGTTTTTT. V and J are TRBV2 and TRBJ2-2; TRBD1 or TRBD2 may be the D gene (5 bases each). From germline, CDR1 is SNHLY and CDR2 FYNNEI. V was clipped by 5 bases and J by 7 bases, with 14 bases between them. The CDR3 loop spans 14 amino acids.

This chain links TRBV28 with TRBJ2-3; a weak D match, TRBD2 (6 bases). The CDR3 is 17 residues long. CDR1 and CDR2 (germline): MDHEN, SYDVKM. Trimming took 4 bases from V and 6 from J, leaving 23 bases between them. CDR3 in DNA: TGTGCCAGCAGTTCCCGAAGCGGGCTCGCCGGGGTTGATACGCAGTATTTT. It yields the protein CASSSRSGLAGVDTQYF.

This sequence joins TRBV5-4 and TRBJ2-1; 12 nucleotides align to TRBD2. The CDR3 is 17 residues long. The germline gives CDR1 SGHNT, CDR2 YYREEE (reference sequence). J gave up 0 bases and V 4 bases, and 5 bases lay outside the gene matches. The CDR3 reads CASSKTSGSTSYNEQFF. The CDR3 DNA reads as TGTGCCAGCAGCAAGACTAGCGGGAGTACCTCCTACAATGAGCAGTTCTTC.

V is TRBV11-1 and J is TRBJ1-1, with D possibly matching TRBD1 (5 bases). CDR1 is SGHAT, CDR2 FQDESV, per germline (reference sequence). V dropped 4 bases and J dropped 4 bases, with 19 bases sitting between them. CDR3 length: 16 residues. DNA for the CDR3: TGTGCCAGCAGCTCAGGGTTTTTTTCTGGAAGCACTGAAGCTTTCTTT. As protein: CASSSGFFSGSTEAFF.

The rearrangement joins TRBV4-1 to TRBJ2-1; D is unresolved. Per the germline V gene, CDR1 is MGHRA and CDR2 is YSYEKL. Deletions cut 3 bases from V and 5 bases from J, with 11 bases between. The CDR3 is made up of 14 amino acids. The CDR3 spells CASSHLPLNNEQFF. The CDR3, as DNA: TGCGCCAGCAGCCACCTCCCCTTGAACAATGAGCAGTTCTTC.

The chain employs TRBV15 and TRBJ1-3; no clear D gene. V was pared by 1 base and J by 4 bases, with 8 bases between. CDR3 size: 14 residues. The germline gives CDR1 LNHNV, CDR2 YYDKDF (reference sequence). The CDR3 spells CATSRVGGGNTIYF. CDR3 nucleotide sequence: TGTGCCACCAGCAGAGTTGGAGGGGGAAACACCATATATTTT. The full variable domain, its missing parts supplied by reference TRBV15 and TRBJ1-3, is DAMVIQNPRYQVTQFGKPVTLSCSQTLNHNVMYWYQQKSSQAPKLLFHYYDKDFNNEADTPDNFQSRRPNTSFCFLDIRSPGLGDTAMYLCATSRVGGGNTIYFGEGSWLTVV.

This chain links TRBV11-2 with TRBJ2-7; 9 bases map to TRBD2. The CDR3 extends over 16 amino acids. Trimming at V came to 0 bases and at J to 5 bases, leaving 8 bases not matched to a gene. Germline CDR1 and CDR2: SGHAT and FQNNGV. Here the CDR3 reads CASSLEGREGFHEQYF. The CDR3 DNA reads TGTGCCAGCAGCTTAGAGGGGCGGGAGGGATTCCACGAGCAGTACTTC.

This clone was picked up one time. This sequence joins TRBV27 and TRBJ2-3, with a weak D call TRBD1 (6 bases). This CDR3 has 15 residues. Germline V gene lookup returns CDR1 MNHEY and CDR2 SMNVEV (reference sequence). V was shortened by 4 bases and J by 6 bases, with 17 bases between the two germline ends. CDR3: CASSYARQVRDTQYF. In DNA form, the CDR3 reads TGTGCCAGCAGTTACGCCCGACAGGTGCGGGATACGCAGTATTTT.

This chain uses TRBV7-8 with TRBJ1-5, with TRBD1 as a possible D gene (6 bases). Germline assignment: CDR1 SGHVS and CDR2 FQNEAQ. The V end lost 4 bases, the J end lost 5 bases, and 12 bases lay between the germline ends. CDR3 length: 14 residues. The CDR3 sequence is CASSSTGRDQPQHF. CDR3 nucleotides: TGTGCCAGCAGCTCGACAGGTCGAGATCAGCCCCAGCATTTT.

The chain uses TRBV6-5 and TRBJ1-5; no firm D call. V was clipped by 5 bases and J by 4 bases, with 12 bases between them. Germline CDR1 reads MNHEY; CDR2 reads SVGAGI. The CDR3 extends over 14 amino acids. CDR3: CASSRARKNQPQHF. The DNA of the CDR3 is TGTGCCAGCAGTCGAGCTCGAAAAAATCAGCCCCAGCATTTT.

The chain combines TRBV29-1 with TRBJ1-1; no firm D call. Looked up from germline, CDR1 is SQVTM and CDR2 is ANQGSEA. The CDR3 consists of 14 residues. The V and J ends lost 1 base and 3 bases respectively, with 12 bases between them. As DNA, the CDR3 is TGCAGCGTTGAAGGCCTTTACAGCCACACTGAAGCTTTCTTT. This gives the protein CSVEGLYSHTEAFF.